Each of the 26 T cell receptor beta chains below was sequenced from the same sample in a study of T cells in Graves' hyperthyroidism and ophthalmopathy. Using RNA transcripts as the source, TCR beta CDR3 regions were amplified. The primer set for the first-round RT-PCR of the TCR CDR3 was HTBI. MiXCR, applied by TCRdb to the multiplex PCR reads, yields one record per CDR3 protein. The sample holds some 360,000 distinct CDR3 sequences, more than 11% seen once. The specimen was blood. These receptors all come from a woman aged 55-75 years with Graves' hyperthyroidism.

V gene TRBV3-1 combines with J gene TRBJ1-6; possible D gene TRBD1, 6 bases. V lost 2 bases and J 10 bases, leaving 15 bases between the germline ends. CDR1 and CDR2 from the germline V gene are LGHDT and YNNKEL (reference sequence). This CDR3 spans 15 amino acids. CDR3 DNA: TGTGCCAGCAGCCAAAACGCGGGACAAGGCTCACCCCTCCACTTT. The encoded protein is CASSQNAGQGSPLHF.

CDR3 sequence reads: CASSTIAGGGANEQFF. DNA for the CDR3: TGTGCCAGTAGTACGATAGCGGGAGGCGGCGCAAATGAGCAGTTCTTC. V is TRBV19 and J is TRBJ2-1, with 10 bases matching TRBD2. Losses at the gene ends were 4 bases for V and 7 bases for J; bases not matched to a gene: 10. Germline CDR1 is LNHDA and CDR2 is SQIVND (reference sequence). The CDR3 is 16 amino acids. Full variable domain (remainder filled in from reference TRBV19 and TRBJ2-1): DGGITQSPKYLFRKEGQNVTLSCEQNLNHDAMYWYRQDPGQGLRLIYYSQIVNDFQKGDIAEGYSVSREKKESFPLTVTSAQKNPTAFYLCASSTIAGGGANEQFFGPGTRLTVL.

The table lists this clonotype with a count of one. The chain is built from TRBV12-5 and TRBJ1-6, with D possibly being TRBD1 (5 bases). This CDR3 has 14 residues. Germline CDR1 is LGHNT and CDR2 is FRNRAP. V shed 10 bases and J shed 7 bases, with 17 bases lying between them. Here the CDR3 DNA reads TGTGCTACCTCCAAGGGGTGGCAGAATTCACCCCTCCACTTT. This sequence encodes CATSKGWQNSPLHF.

This clonotype was seen ten or more times. The chain links TRBV3-1 to TRBJ2-1, with TRBD1 matching 7 bases. CDR1 and CDR2 from the germline V gene are LGHDT and YNNKEL (reference sequence). V gave up 4 bases and J gave up 4 bases; unmatched junction bases: 4. There are 14 residues in the CDR3. The CDR3 loop is CASSRLGQYNEQFF. The CDR3 coding sequence is TGTGCCAGCAGCCGGCTGGGACAGTACAATGAGCAGTTCTTC.

The sample holds many counts of this clonotype. The chain uses TRBV24-1 and TRBJ2-5, with D tentatively TRBD2 (5 bases). CDR3 length equals 15 residues. V was pared by 4 bases and J by 0 bases, with 11 bases between. In germline, CDR1 is KGHDR, CDR2 SFDVKD. The CDR3 coding sequence is TGTGCCACCAGTGACGGACTCCAAAACCAAGAGACCCAGTACTTC. Translated: CATSDGLQNQETQYF.

Points on this clonotype: A much larger clone sits a single nucleotide away, making a read error possible. This chain connects TRBV7-9 to TRBJ1-1, with D unclear. CDR1 SEHNR and CDR2 FQNEAQ come from the germline V gene (reference sequence). The length of the CDR3 is 14 residues. Here the CDR3 DNA reads TGTGCCAGCAGCTTAGTTTCCCCAGGTACTGAAGATTTCTTT. It encodes CASSLVSPGTEDFF. Drawing the rest from reference TRBV7-9 and TRBJ1-1, the complete variable domain is DTGVSQNPRHKITKRGQNVTFRCDPISEHNRLYWYRQTLGQGPEFLTYFQNEAQLEKSRLLSDRFSAERPKGSFSTLEIQRTEQGDSAMYLCASSLVSPGTEDFFGQGTRLTVV.

V and J are TRBV27 and TRBJ1-6; TRBD1 matches 9 bases. The junction had 5 bases not matched to a gene; V was cut back by 2 bases and J by 9 bases. CDR3 length equals 15 residues. Germline CDR1 and CDR2: MNHEY and SMNVEV (reference sequence). The CDR3 loop is CASSLQGQGGSPLHF. The CDR3 DNA follows: TGTGCCAGCAGTTTACAGGGACAGGGTGGTTCACCCCTCCACTTT.

V and J are TRBV10-3 and TRBJ2-7; 7 positions match TRBD2. This CDR3 contains 13 residues. Germline CDR1 and CDR2: ENHRY and SYGVKD. V dropped 8 bases and J dropped 2; count of bases not matched to a gene: 6. The CDR3 DNA reads as TGTGCCATCGGGGGGGGGGGGGCCTACGAGCAGTACTTC. Amino acids: CAIGGGGAYEQYF.

There are a few counts of this clonotype. The chain couples TRBV6-9 to TRBJ2-5, with D perhaps TRBD1 or TRBD2 (5 bases each). The CDR3 consists of 17 residues. CDR1 MNHGY and CDR2 SVAAGI come from the germline V gene. V dropped 3 bases and J dropped 1 base, with 18 bases sitting between them. CDR3 DNA: TGTGCCAGCAGTTACCCCATCCGGGGACGCGCCCAAGAGACCCAGTACTTC. It codes for CASSYPIRGRAQETQYF.

The DNA of the CDR3 is TGTGCTAGTAAACCCTTGGGAAACACCATATATTTT. This gives the protein CASKPLGNTIYF. The chain uses TRBV12-5 and TRBJ1-3, with D unclear. The CDR3 loop spans 12 amino acids. Germline V gene data show CDR1 as LGHNT and CDR2 as FRNRAP. The V and J ends lost 8 bases and 4 bases respectively, with 9 bases between them.

The chain couples TRBV12-3 or TRBV12-4 to TRBJ1-3; a weak D match, TRBD1 (6 bases). This CDR3 is built from 12 residues. Trimming stripped 3 bases from V and 15 bases from J, with 15 bases between. The CDR3 bases are TGTGCCAGCAGTTTTCGACAGGCCGTCGGATATTTT. It is translated as CASSFRQAVGYF.

Ten or more counts support this clonotype. The CDR3, as DNA: TGCGCCAGCAGCGACCAACCCCTCGAGCAGTACTTC. The encoded protein is CASSDQPLEQYF. The chain couples TRBV5-1 to TRBJ2-7; D uncertain. The V and J ends lost 4 bases and 6 bases respectively, with 11 bases between them. The germline V gene encodes CDR1 SGHRS and CDR2 YFSETQ. This CDR3 is built from 12 residues.

There are a few counts of this clonotype. The chain uses TRBV18 and TRBJ2-3; 13 bases are a match to TRBD2. CDR3 length: 16 residues. Germline trimming cut 1 base from V and 4 bases from J; bases unmatched to any gene: 2. Germline-derived CDR1 and CDR2 are KGHSH and LQKENI. The CDR3 here is CASSPRTSGSPDTQYF. CDR3 in DNA: TGTGCCAGCTCACCACGGACTAGCGGGAGCCCAGATACGCAGTATTTT.

This chain uses TRBV20-1 with TRBJ1-1; D gene unclear. V lost 3 bases, J lost 2 bases, and 10 bases lay in between. The CDR3 is 13 amino acids. Germline V gene lookup returns CDR1 DFQATT and CDR2 SNEGSKA (reference sequence). The CDR3 coding sequence is TGCAGTGCTAGTCCCCAGAGCAACACTGAAGCTTTCTTT. Its protein product is CSASPQSNTEAFF.

This clonotype was seen at least ten times. The chain combines TRBV28 with TRBJ2-3; 12 nucleotides line up with TRBD2. This CDR3 comprises 16 residues. Trimming at V came to 1 base and at J to 4 bases, leaving 3 bases not matched to a gene. Germline-derived CDR1 and CDR2 are MDHEN and SYDVKM. The CDR3 DNA reads as TGTGCCAGCAGTTTATCTAGCGGGAGGGCCCCAGATACGCAGTATTTT. Translation: CASSLSSGRAPDTQYF.

This clonotype has a count of ten or more. The chain carries TRBV5-1 and TRBJ2-4, with D uncertain. This CDR3 contains 17 residues. CDR1 and CDR2 (germline): SGHRS, YFSETQ. V lost 0 bases to trimming and J lost 0 bases, with 13 bases between them. The CDR3 is CASSLAEGNLAKNIQYF. The CDR3 DNA is TGCGCCAGCAGCTTGGCCGAAGGGAACCTAGCCAAAAACATTCAGTACTTC.

This clonotype was recorded at least ten times. This chain connects TRBV10-3 to TRBJ2-7; 7 bases map to TRBD2. The CDR3 loop spans 17 amino acids. The germline V gene has CDR1 ENHRY and CDR2 SYGVKD. V lost 3 bases, J lost 5 bases, and 16 bases stayed unmatched. CDR3 sequence reads: CAISDPLREGPVHEQYF. CDR3 bases: TGTGCCATCAGTGACCCACTGAGGGAGGGCCCGGTTCACGAGCAGTACTTC.

This clonotype was counted once. A read error may account for a junction end that differs from germline. The CDR3 here is CASSLGNRGGYTF. The CDR3 nucleotides read TGTGCCAGCAGCTTGGGCAACAGGGGGGGCTACACCTTC. The chain has TRBV5-1 and TRBJ1-2, with 8 bases lining up with TRBD1. The CDR3 extends over 13 amino acids. Germline V gives CDR1 SGHRS, CDR2 YFSETQ.

This clonotype was detected many times. The chain combines TRBV3-1 with TRBJ2-5, with D hard to call. CDR1 is LGHDT and CDR2 is YNNKEL in the germline V gene (reference sequence). With 4 bases removed from V and 5 bases from J, the gap between germline ends came to 8 bases. The CDR3 is 12 residues long. The CDR3 bases are TGTGCCAGCAGCCTACGTCGGGAGACCCAGTACTTC. Protein product: CASSLRRETQYF.

The chain links TRBV28 to TRBJ2-5; D unclear. The length of the CDR3 is 13 residues. CDR1 and CDR2 from the germline V gene are MDHEN and SYDVKM. Trimming left V 2 bases short and J 5 bases short, with 9 bases between. The CDR3 loop is CASSLRPLETQYF. The CDR3 nucleotides are TGTGCCAGCAGTTTACGGCCCCTGGAGACCCAGTACTTC.

As for this clonotype: Possible read error: a much larger clone is one base away. The CDR3 DNA is TGTGCCGGCAGCCCTCTGCCCGGGACGACAGGGCCCCAGCATTTT. Translated, it gives CAGSPLPGTTGPQHF. V and J are TRBV16 and TRBJ1-5; D might be TRBD1 (6 bases). The germline V gene encodes CDR1 KGHSY and CDR2 FQNENV. The CDR3 has 15 residues.

This clonotype occurred many times. The gene calls are TRBV18 and TRBJ2-1; tentatively, D is TRBD2 (5 bases). The CDR3 has 16 residues. The ends were cut back, 0 bases at V and 2 bases at J, with 11 bases in the middle. Germline V gene sequence: CDR1 KGHSH, CDR2 LQKENI. CDR3 bases: TGTGCCAGCTCACCACCGAATCAAGCGGCCTACAATGAGCAGTTCTTC. Encoded protein: CASSPPNQAAYNEQFF. Complete variable domain (other parts from reference TRBV18 and TRBJ2-1): NAGVMQNPRHLVRRRGQEARLRCSPMKGHSHVYWYRQLPEEGLKFMVYLQKENIIDESGMPKERFSAEFPKEGPSILRIQQVVRGDSAAYFCASSPPNQAAYNEQFFGPGTRLTVL.

Ten or more counts support this clonotype. The rearrangement links TRBV6-1 to TRBJ2-7; the D call may be TRBD1 or TRBD2 (5 bases each). The V end was cut by 6 bases, the J end by 1 base, with 19 bases between. Germline assignment: CDR1 MNHNS and CDR2 SASEGT. The CDR3 is 16 amino acids. CDR3 residues: CASRSRESGQSYEQYF. In DNA, the CDR3 is TGTGCCAGCAGGTCCAGGGAGTCGGGGCAGTCCTACGAGCAGTACTTC.

The chain has TRBV7-8 and TRBJ2-7; D gene ambiguous. The CDR3 sequence is 13 residues long. V lost 2 bases, J lost 7 bases, and 12 bases lay in between. Germline V gives CDR1 SGHVS, CDR2 FQNEAQ. CDR3 nucleotides: TGTGCCAGCAGCTTACCAACGGTCCTGGAGCAGTACTTC. Amino acid sequence: CASSLPTVLEQYF.

In its sample, this clonotype was seen many times. J is TRBJ2-2 and V is TRBV5-1; TRBD1 might be the D (6 bases). In germline, CDR1 is SGHRS, CDR2 YFSETQ. CDR3 size: 16 residues. The V and J ends lost 0 bases and 2 bases respectively, with 11 bases between them. The CDR3 sequence is CASSLGGHPNTGELFF. For the CDR3, the DNA is TGCGCCAGCAGCTTGGGGGGACACCCTAACACCGGGGAGCTGTTTTTT.

This clonotype was counted many times. This chain joins TRBV6-2 or TRBV6-3 and TRBJ2-1, with 11 bases matching TRBD1. V was clipped by 3 bases and J by 6 bases; unmatched bases: 4. Germline V gene sequence: CDR1 MNHEY, CDR2 SVGEGT. This CDR3 has 15 amino acids. CDR3 nucleotides: TGTGCCAGCAGTTATACCGGGACAGGGGGCAATGAGCAGTTCTTC. Its translation: CASSYTGTGGNEQFF.